Below, 2 T cell receptor beta chains from the same sample are listed, as sequenced in a study of shared clonotypes between healthy human individuals. Naivety among CD8 cells was defined by CD45RO negativity and positive CCR7 selection, thereby excluding terminally differentiated effector memory CD45RA+ cells. Sequencing used immunoSEQ multiplex PCR; TCRdb keeps in-frame clones, though not all of them. The sample lists approximately 720,000 clones, about 92% seen once, with 24% in the top ten. Sequenced input: naive CD8+ T cells sorted from blood. The receptors derive from a man aged 25 to 45 in good health.

The CDR3 here is CASSLSVPYSGNTIYF. The CDR3 region has the DNA TGTGCCAGCAGTTTATCGGTCCCTTACTCTGGAAACACCATATATTTT. V gene TRBV27 combines with J gene TRBJ1-3; no reliable D call. This CDR3 region has 16 residues. Per the germline V gene, CDR1 is MNHEY and CDR2 is SMNVEV (reference sequence). V lost 0 bases and J lost 0, with 9 bases in between.

This chain uses TRBV5-1 with TRBJ2-1; 14 nucleotides agree with TRBD2. Trimming removed 0 bases from V and 5 bases from J; junction bases left unmatched: 10. Germline V gene data show CDR1 as SGHRS and CDR2 as YFSETQ. The length of the CDR3 is 19 residues. DNA of the CDR3: TGCGCCAGCAGCTTGGCCGGGACTAGCGGGAGCGGGGGGCACAATGAGCAGTTCTTC. It encodes CASSLAGTSGSGGHNEQFF.